This entry describes one T cell receptor beta chain. As handled by the study authors: Counts of nucleated cells, estimated from reference gene primer amplification, were obtained. Assay: immunoSEQ multiplex PCR; the TCRdb copy retains only in-frame clones and omits some. V and J calls and clone size come straight from that table; D and trimming were deduced from the DNA. Here the sample spans some 150,000 clones, roughly 80% being singletons. Germline V gene data show CDR1 as SGHNT and CDR2 as YYREEE (reference sequence). The CDR3 is 17 amino acids. The ends lost 6 bases at V and 6 bases at J; junction bases unmatched: 20. These data originate in a study of blood T cell repertoires in COVID-19. At the level of the study: COVID-19 samples collected from the United States, Italy and Spain covered acute and convalescent phases. Sources were T cells, B-cell-depleted T cells, or PBMCs; the material itself was cDNA or gDNA.

The clonotype originates from a man over 45 with active or convalescent COVID-19. The rearrangement links TRBV5-4 to TRBJ1-2; 7 nucleotides match TRBD1. Sample: peripheral blood. The CDR3 bases are TGTGCCAGCACCAGGACAGGACGAACGACGGGGGAAAATGGCTACACCTTC. The encoded protein is CASTRTGRTTGENGYTF.